The 18 T cell receptor beta chains reported below all come from one sample, sequenced in a study of technical replicates of blood from a few donors. Clones were sequenced by immunoSEQ multiplex PCR, and TCRdb holds only the in-frame ones, with some missing. The top ten hold more than 0.2% of the sample, which has 83,000 or so clones, roughly 92% seen once. The sample was T cells isolated from PBMCs. The receptors were gathered from a human donor in good health.

The CDR3 DNA sequence: TGCGCCAGCAGCCAAGCCGAGACAGCCCGTACCTTC. Translation: CASSQAETARTF. This chain uses TRBV4-1 with TRBJ1-2; possibly TRBD1 for D (5 bases). The CDR3 extends over 12 amino acids. Germline loops: CDR1 MGHRA, CDR2 YSYEKL. V was clipped by 1 base and J by 14 bases, with 14 bases between them.

The genes are TRBV28 and TRBJ2-7; 12 bases fit TRBD2. The ends lost 5 bases at V and 9 bases at J; junction bases unmatched: 17. CDR1 is MDHEN and CDR2 is SYDVKM in the germline V gene. This CDR3 is 17 amino acids long. Here the CDR3 reads CASSRLAGAGSPRGQYF. CDR3 nucleotide sequence: TGTGCCAGCAGTCGACTAGCGGGAGCCGGTAGCCCTAGGGGGCAGTACTTC.

The chain couples TRBV6-5 to TRBJ2-3; maybe TRBD1 (6 bases). Germline V lookup: CDR1 MNHEY, CDR2 SVGAGI. V was shortened by 6 bases and J by 0 bases, with 13 bases between the two germline ends. The CDR3 runs to 15 residues. CDR3 protein: CASSLQGLSTDTQYF. In DNA form, the CDR3 reads TGTGCCAGCAGCCTACAGGGATTGAGCACAGATACGCAGTATTTT.

The V call is TRBV2, the J call TRBJ1-1; TRBD1 agrees at 7 bases. The trim removed 2 bases at V and 5 bases at J, leaving 8 bases unmatched. The CDR3 is 15 residues long. Germline V gene sequence: CDR1 SNHLY, CDR2 FYNNEI. The CDR3: CASSESTQGGTEAFF. CDR3 sequence (DNA): TGTGCCAGCAGTGAATCTACTCAGGGGGGTACTGAAGCTTTCTTT.

CDR3 bases: TGCGCCAGCAGCGAACTAGCGGGCCACAATGAGCAGTTCTTC. Protein sequence: CASSELAGHNEQFF. The chain joins TRBV5-1 to TRBJ2-1; TRBD2 aligns across 9 bases. CDR3 length equals 14 residues. Germline CDR1 and CDR2: SGHRS and YFSETQ. V shed 4 bases, J shed 5 bases, and the junction held 4 bases outside the gene matches.

V is TRBV29-1 and J is TRBJ2-7; TRBD2 aligns across 8 bases. The CDR3 runs to 13 residues. V shed 7 bases and J 6 bases; nucleotides not matched to a gene: 11. Germline V lookup: CDR1 SQVTM, CDR2 ANQGSEA. Here the CDR3 DNA reads TGCAGCGCCCCGGGGGGGGCGACGAGCGAGCAGTACTTC. Protein sequence: CSAPGGATSEQYF.

The rearrangement links TRBV20-1 to TRBJ1-1; D gene ambiguous. The germline CDR1 and CDR2 sequences are DFQATT and SNEGSKA (reference sequence). Trimming took off 4 bases at V and 11 bases at J, with 14 bases between the two ends. The CDR3 length is 11 residues. The CDR3 sequence: CSAKLQLWAFF. In DNA, the CDR3 is TGCAGTGCTAAGCTCCAACTATGGGCTTTCTTT.

The J gene is TRBJ1-2, the V gene TRBV5-6; no clear D gene. This CDR3 contains 12 residues. Between the trimmed V and J ends, which lost 1 base and 4 bases, there was a span of 5 bases. Per germline, CDR1 SGHDT and CDR2 YYEEEE. CDR3 nucleotides: TGTGCCAGCAGCTTGTACAGCTATGGCTACACCTTC. As protein: CASSLYSYGYTF.

The chain employs TRBV11-1 and TRBJ1-2; 9 bases agree with TRBD1. CDR3 length: 14 amino acids. The germline CDR1 and CDR2 sequences are SGHAT and FQDESV (reference sequence). V lost 5 bases to trimming and J lost 6 bases; unmatched junction nucleotides: 7. The CDR3 region has the DNA TGTGCCAGCAGCCTGGGACAGGGAAAAAATGGCTACACCTTC. Protein product: CASSLGQGKNGYTF.

The chain has TRBV5-6 and TRBJ1-1; D remains ambiguous. The CDR3 is 13 amino acids. The V and J ends lost 1 base and 12 bases respectively, with 16 bases between them. Germline-derived CDR1 and CDR2 are SGHDT and YYEEEE. Written as DNA, the CDR3 is TGTGCCAGCAGCTTGCTGGAGGAGATATATACTTTCTTT. It is translated as CASSLLEEIYTFF.

The chain employs TRBV28 and TRBJ2-2, with 8 bases that match TRBD1. Losses at the gene ends were 3 bases for V and 6 bases for J; bases not matched to a gene: 6. The CDR3 is 15 residues long. CDR1 is MDHEN and CDR2 is SYDVKM in the germline V gene. The CDR3 DNA reads TGTGCCAGCAGTTTCCAGGGGGCGCTGTCCGGGGAGCTGTTTTTT. It is translated as CASSFQGALSGELFF.

The V gene is TRBV27, the J gene TRBJ1-2; no clear D gene. Trimming shortened V by 5 bases and J by 6 bases, and 19 bases separated the two germline ends. The CDR3 has 15 amino acids. Germline V gives CDR1 MNHEY, CDR2 SMNVEV (reference sequence). CDR3 region: CASSDCSGWWDGYTF. The CDR3 DNA reads TGTGCCAGCAGTGACTGCAGCGGCTGGTGGGATGGCTACACCTTC.

The rearrangement links TRBV4-1 to TRBJ1-4, with D unclear. CDR3 length: 14 residues. The germline CDR1 and CDR2 sequences are MGHRA and YSYEKL. V lost 1 base, J lost 4 bases, and 7 bases lay in between. The CDR3: CASSQVVLNEKLFF. The CDR3 DNA reads as TGCGCCAGCAGCCAAGTTGTTCTTAATGAAAAACTGTTTTTT.

The J gene is TRBJ2-7, the V gene TRBV27, with TRBD2 as a possible D gene (5 bases). Germline CDR1 is MNHEY and CDR2 is SMNVEV (reference sequence). The CDR3 is 14 residues long. Trimming took off 3 bases at V and 5 bases at J, with 14 bases between the two ends. In DNA, the CDR3 is TGTGCCAGCAGTTTTGTTGGGAGAGGCGACGAGCAGTACTTC. This encodes CASSFVGRGDEQYF.

The chain links TRBV10-3 to TRBJ2-7; a weak D match, TRBD2 (6 bases). The CDR3 consists of 14 residues. Trimming shortened V by 11 bases and J by 0 bases, and 17 bases separated the two germline ends. The germline CDR1 and CDR2 sequences are ENHRY and SYGVKD. The CDR3 nucleotides are TGTGCCGTTACGGGCGGGACGGGCTCCTACGAGCAGTACTTC. Amino acids: CAVTGGTGSYEQYF.

The chain combines TRBV10-1 with TRBJ2-7, with 7 bases fitting TRBD1. The CDR3 totals 15 residues. The V gene's germline CDR1 is WNHNN and CDR2 SYGVQD (reference sequence). J was trimmed by 2 bases and V by 4 bases; bases with no gene match: 8. The CDR3 nucleotides are TGCGCCAGCAGTGGACGCCGGGACAGTCCCTACGAGCAGTACTTC. It is translated as CASSGRRDSPYEQYF.

V gene TRBV2 combines with J gene TRBJ2-5; 8 bases fit TRBD2. The ends lost 2 bases at V and 3 bases at J; junction bases unmatched: 5. Germline-derived CDR1 and CDR2 are SNHLY and FYNNEI. The CDR3 is made up of 15 amino acids. The DNA for the CDR3 is TGTGCCAGCAGTGAAACCGGGACTAGTAAAGAGACCCAGTACTTC. Translating it yields CASSETGTSKETQYF.

The chain uses TRBV4-1 and TRBJ2-7; tentatively, D is TRBD1 (5 bases). Germline CDR1 and CDR2: MGHRA and YSYEKL. The CDR3 contains 15 residues. Trimming took off 5 bases at V and 3 bases at J, with 17 bases between the two ends. The CDR3 protein is CASSEGPLRGYEQYF. The CDR3 DNA is TGCGCCAGCAGCGAAGGGCCACTTAGGGGCTACGAGCAGTACTTC.